These T cell receptor beta chains were read from a single sample in a study of control samples from healthy donors and cancer patients. Using immunoSEQ multiplex PCR, the repertoire was profiled, and TCRdb retains in-frame clones only, with some absent. The table records a few hundred thousand clones, about 93% of them present only once. Specimen: PBMCs. These receptors came from a man between 40 and 49 years old with head and neck cancer. The CDR3 runs from the conserved cysteine through the conserved F or W. The D gene is left open where the match is weak. Size tells how often a clone was seen (once, few, many) or the class of an expanded clone, and some rows leave it out.

.	TRBV7-9	TRBJ1-3	.	TGTGCCAGCAGCTTAGATGCAGGCCCTGGAAACACCATATATTTT	CASSLDAGPGNTIYF
.	TRBV30	TRBJ1-5	.	TGTGCCTGGAGTGTGGGGTTAGATCAGCCCCAGCATTTT	CAWSVGLDQPQHF
.	TRBV7-3	TRBJ2-3	.	TGTGCCAGCAGCAGGAGCGGCGCTAGCACAGATACGCAGTATTTT	CASSRSGASTDTQYF
.	TRBV29-1	TRBJ1-1	.	TGCAGCGTTGAAATTTCCACGGGCACTGAAGCTTTCTTT	CSVEISTGTEAFF
.	TRBV3-1/TRBV3-2	TRBJ1-2	TRBD1	TGTGCCAGCAGCCGACAGGGGGAATCTTCTGGCTACACCTTC	CASSRQGESSGYTF
.	TRBV6-4	TRBJ2-2	.	TGTGCCAGCAAGAGACTTGCGGGGCGTGGGGAGCTGTTTTTT	CASKRLAGRGELFF
.	TRBV9	TRBJ1-1	.	TGTGCCAGCAGCGTTCCGGGCCTCGTAAAGTGGGACACTGAAGCTTTCTTT	CASSVPGLVKWDTEAFF
.	TRBV15	TRBJ1-1	.	TGTGCCACAGTACAGTTGGGGGACACTGAAGCTTTCTTT	CATVQLGDTEAFF
.	TRBV10-3	TRBJ2-7	TRBD1	TGTGCCATCAGATCAGACAGGGGCGGGGACGAGCAGTACTTC	CAIRSDRGGDEQYF
.	TRBV6-6	TRBJ2-6	TRBD1	TGTGCCAGCAGTCGCCGCGGGACAGGGGGTGCTGGGGCCAACGTCCTGACTTTC	CASSRRGTGGAGANVLTF
.	TRBV2	TRBJ2-7	.	TGTGCCAGCAGTGGTATAACAGGGTACTACGAGCAGTACTTC	CASSGITGYYEQYF
.	TRBV19	TRBJ2-7	.	TGTGCCAGTAGTATAGAGAAGAACAGACCACTCTACGAGCAGTACTTC	CASSIEKNRPLYEQYF
once	TRBV28	TRBJ1-3	.	TGTGCCAGCAGTCTCAACGGACCCGGAGGAAACACCATATATTTT	CASSLNGPGGNTIYF
.	TRBV27	TRBJ2-2	.	TGTGCCAGCAGTTCCGGAGGTACCGGGGAGCTGTTTTTT	CASSSGGTGELFF
.	TRBV7-2	TRBJ1-5	.	TGTGCCAGCAGCTTAACAGCGGATCAGCCCCAGCATTTT	CASSLTADQPQHF
.	TRBV11-2	TRBJ1-3	.	TGTGCCAGCAGCTTAGTGGAGAACTCTGGAAACACCATATATTTT	CASSLVENSGNTIYF
.	TRBV19	TRBJ2-7	TRBD1	TGTGCCAGTAGGGGCCGGGACAGCCACGAGCAGTACTTC	CASRGRDSHEQYF
.	TRBV7-8	TRBJ2-3	.	TGTGCCAGCAGCTTAGCCACCGGGGGCAGCACAGATACGCAGTATTTT	CASSLATGGSTDTQYF
.	TRBV29-1	TRBJ1-2	.	TGCAGCGTTGTACCGCCACTTAACTATGGCTACACCTTC	CSVVPPLNYGYTF
few	TRBV24-1	TRBJ2-3	TRBD2	TGTGCCACCAGTGACCCTGCTGGACTAGCGGGGAACACAGATACGCAGTATTTT	CATSDPAGLAGNTDTQYF
.	TRBV3-1/TRBV3-2	TRBJ2-7	.	TGTGCCAGCAGCCGGGGGACTGATCAGTACTTC	CASSRGTDQYF
.	TRBV19	TRBJ2-1	TRBD2	TGTGCCAGTAGTATCGCCCCTAGCGGGAGTAGCTACAATGAGCAGTTCTTC	CASSIAPSGSSYNEQFF
.	TRBV28	TRBJ2-6	.	TGTGCCGCAGGGGCCCGCTCTGGGGCCAACGTCCTGACTTTC	CAAGARSGANVLTF
.	TRBV21-1	TRBJ2-5	.	TGTGCCAGCAGCCAAGAGACCCAGTACTTC	CASSQETQYF
once	TRBV30	TRBJ1-5	.	TGTGCCTGGAGGGCGGAGGGGCCCCAGCATTTT	CAWRAEGPQHF
.	TRBV19	TRBJ2-5	.	TGTGCCAGTAGTATGACCTATACAAGACAAGAGACCCAGTACTTC	CASSMTYTRQETQYF
.	TRBV5-1	TRBJ2-5	.	TGCGCCAGCAGCTTGACAGGTCAAGGGGAGACCCAGTACTTC	CASSLTGQGETQYF
.	TRBV28	TRBJ1-4	TRBD1	TGTGCCAGCAGCCCGACAGGGGGCGGTGAAAAACTGTTTTTT	CASSPTGGGEKLFF
.	TRBV5-4	TRBJ1-1	.	TGTGCCAGCAGCTTGAACGGGGGTAGCACTGAAGCTTTCTTT	CASSLNGGSTEAFF
.	TRBV5-1	TRBJ1-4	.	TGCGCCAGCAGCCAGGGTCAGGGTCGTGAACTGTTTTTT	CASSQGQGRELFF
.	TRBV30	TRBJ1-1	.	TGTGCCTGGACCCGGGGGGGAAACACTGAAGCTTTCTTT	CAWTRGGNTEAFF
.	TRBV30	TRBJ1-1	.	TGTGCCTGTCAGCTCAGGGGACTGGGAGCTTTCTTT	CACQLRGLGAFF
.	TRBV5-1	TRBJ2-5	.	TGCGCCAGCAGCTGGGAAGGGGAGACCCAGTACTTC	CASSWEGETQYF
.	TRBV5-4	TRBJ2-7	TRBD1	TGTGCCAGCAGGACCGGGACAGGGGTTTACGAGCAGTACTTC	CASRTGTGVYEQYF
.	TRBV25-1	TRBJ2-7	.	TGTGCCAGCGGCTCGGACAACTCCTACGAGCAGTACTTC	CASGSDNSYEQYF
.	TRBV28	TRBJ1-1	.	TGTGCCAGCAGTTTCAGGGATTGGCCCACTGAAGCTTTCTTT	CASSFRDWPTEAFF
.	TRBV3-1/TRBV3-2	TRBJ2-2	TRBD2	TGTGCCAGCAGCCTCCGGGGGGGGAACACCGGGGAGCTGTTTTTT	CASSLRGGNTGELFF
.	TRBV7-2	TRBJ2-7	.	TGTGCCAGCAGCTTCAATTGGGACCGCTCCTACGAGCAGTACTTC	CASSFNWDRSYEQYF
.	TRBV3-1/TRBV3-2	TRBJ2-1	.	TGTGCCAGCAGCCAATCCCTCCAGATGGGGGACAATGAGCAGTTCTTC	CASSQSLQMGDNEQFF
.	TRBV24-1	TRBJ2-3	TRBD2	TGTGCCACCAGTGACCCTAGGAGCGGGAGGACCACAGATACGCAGTATTTT	CATSDPRSGRTTDTQYF
.	TRBV7-8	TRBJ1-1	.	TGTGCCAGCAGCTTATCAGACACTGAAGCTTTCTTT	CASSLSDTEAFF
.	TRBV9	TRBJ2-7	TRBD2	TGTGCCAGCAGCGTAGGTACTAGCGGGGCCTACGAGCAGTACTTC	CASSVGTSGAYEQYF
.	TRBV11-2	TRBJ1-1	.	TGTGCCAGCAGCTTAGGGCGGATCACTGAAGCTTTCTTT	CASSLGRITEAFF
once	TRBV7-9	TRBJ2-1	TRBD1	TGTGCCAGCAGCCGACAGGGTTTGTCCAATGAGCAGTTCTTC	CASSRQGLSNEQFF
.	TRBV7-2	TRBJ2-1	.	TGTGCCAGCAGCTTAGTGCGGAGCTCCTACAATGAGCAGTTCTTC	CASSLVRSSYNEQFF
.	TRBV6-5	TRBJ2-7	.	TGTGCCAGCAGTTTGGGAACTAGCCCCTACGAGCAGTACTTC	CASSLGTSPYEQYF
.	TRBV28	TRBJ1-5	TRBD1	TGTGCCAGCAGGGGACAGGGGAGAAATAGCAATCAGCCCCAGCATTTT	CASRGQGRNSNQPQHF
.	TRBV6-5	TRBJ2-1	TRBD1	TGTGCCAGCCCTCGGAAGGGGGCCTCTAGCAATGAGCAGTTCTTC	CASPRKGASSNEQFF
.	TRBV27	TRBJ2-7	.	TGTGCCAGCAGTTTATATGGGTCCCGGGCAGACGAGCAGTACTTC	CASSLYGSRADEQYF
.	TRBV4-2	TRBJ1-1	.	TGTGCCAGCAGGATTATAGCAGGCTCAACGGACACTGAAGCTTTCTTT	CASRIIAGSTDTEAFF
.	TRBV2	TRBJ2-2	.	TGTGCCAGCAGTGGATCGACAGGGAGGGGTACCGGGGAGCTGTTTTTT	CASSGSTGRGTGELFF
.	TRBV21-1	TRBJ2-1	.	TGTGCCAGCAGCAAAGATATCAGAACTCCTGGCAATGAGCAGTTCTTC	CASSKDIRTPGNEQFF
.	TRBV12-5	TRBJ2-1	TRBD2	TGTGCTAGTGGCCAGACTAGCGGGGCGTCCTACAATGAGCAGTTCTTC	CASGQTSGASYNEQFF
.	TRBV15	TRBJ2-1	.	TGTGCCACCAGCAGGGATAATTACGAGCAGTTCTTC	CATSRDNYEQFF
.	TRBV6-1	TRBJ2-1	.	TGTGCCAGCAGTGAAGCGATTCCGATAGGGAACGGTAATGAGCAGTTCTTC	CASSEAIPIGNGNEQFF
.	TRBV29-1	TRBJ1-1	TRBD1	TGCAGCGTTCCTATCGGGACAGGTAACACTGAAGCTTTCTTT	CSVPIGTGNTEAFF
.	TRBV20-1	TRBJ1-1	.	TGCAGTGCTGACGATCGGACTGAAGCTTTCTTT	CSADDRTEAFF
once	TRBV6-2/TRBV6-3	TRBJ2-2	.	TGTGCCAGCAGTTTCCGCGACAGGGAGGAAGGCACCGGGGAGCTGTTTTTT	CASSFRDREEGTGELFF
.	TRBV6-5	TRBJ2-7	.	TGTGCCAGCTATCGGGCGGGTCAGGGGAGCTACGAGCAGTACTTC	CASYRAGQGSYEQYF